These 22 T cell receptor beta chains share one sample of origin, sequenced in a study of control samples from healthy donors and cancer patients. Data came from immunoSEQ multiplex PCR; TCRdb stores just in-frame clones and leaves some out. Among tens of thousands of clones listed, around 87% were seen once. The sample taken for sequencing was PBMCs. These receptors all stem from a woman aged 40-49 years with lung cancer.

This clone was seen more than once but under ten times. This chain links TRBV6-4 with TRBJ2-6; D gene ambiguous. The CDR3 runs to 14 residues. Germline V gene lookup returns CDR1 MRHNA and CDR2 SNTAGT. The V end was cut by 2 bases, the J end by 2 bases, with 4 bases between. The DNA for the CDR3 is TGTGCCAGCAGTGACAGGGCTGGGGCCAACGTCCTGACTTTC. Its translation is CASSDRAGANVLTF.

This clone came up a few times. V is TRBV6-4 and J is TRBJ2-3; D is unclear. V lost 3 bases, J lost 1 base, and 2 bases lay in between. Germline V gene data show CDR1 as MRHNA and CDR2 as SNTAGT. CDR3 length: 12 amino acids. The CDR3 spells CASSEGTDTQYF. The CDR3 DNA reads as TGTGCCAGCAGTGAGGGCACAGATACGCAGTATTTT.

As regards this clone: The sample contains more than one DNA sequence encoding this CDR3. The CDR3 nucleotides read TGTGCCAGCAGTTTAGGCCCGAACACTGAAGCTTTCTTT. As protein: CASSLGPNTEAFF. The chain links TRBV27 to TRBJ1-1; D not resolved. This CDR3 is built from 13 residues. Germline V gene data show CDR1 as MNHEY and CDR2 as SMNVEV (reference sequence). The germline V and J ends were trimmed by 2 bases and 1 base, with 5 bases remaining between them.

The rearrangement uses TRBV10-2 and TRBJ2-7; TRBD1 agrees at 10 bases. V lost 6 bases and J lost 1; bases outside the gene matches: 0. This CDR3 has 13 amino acids. Per the germline V gene, CDR1 is WSHSY and CDR2 is SAAADI. The CDR3 loop is CASRGQGSYEQYF. DNA of the CDR3: TGCGCCAGCAGGGGACAGGGGTCCTACGAGCAGTACTTC.

The rearrangement links TRBV19 to TRBJ1-1, with 7 bases that match TRBD1. Germline-derived CDR1 and CDR2 are LNHDA and SQIVND (reference sequence). The CDR3 runs 15 residues. Germline trimming cut 7 bases from V and 6 bases from J; bases unmatched to any gene: 14. The CDR3 sequence: CASKSLGGERPEAFF. The CDR3 DNA reads as TGTGCCAGTAAAAGTTTAGGGGGCGAACGCCCTGAAGCTTTCTTT.

The chain carries TRBV5-4 and TRBJ1-1; D remains unclear. The V end was cut by 0 bases, the J end by 1 base, with 10 bases between. The CDR3 sequence is 15 residues long. From germline, CDR1 is SGHNT and CDR2 YYREEE (reference sequence). The CDR3 reads CASSLAQLGNTEAFF. The DNA for the CDR3 is TGTGCCAGCAGCTTGGCCCAGTTAGGGAACACTGAAGCTTTCTTT.

The rearrangement links TRBV30 to TRBJ2-5; 9 bases are a match to TRBD1. Trimming removed 4 bases from V and 5 bases from J; junction bases left unmatched: 5. This CDR3 is 13 amino acids long. From germline, CDR1 is GTSNPN and CDR2 SVGIG (reference sequence). The CDR3 DNA reads as TGTGCCTGGAACATCGGGACAGGGGAGACCCAGTACTTC. The encoded protein is CAWNIGTGETQYF.

The chain joins TRBV19 to TRBJ1-1; 7 nucleotides match TRBD1. Unmatched junction bases numbered 1, after V lost 3 bases and J lost 0 bases. The CDR3 runs to 14 residues. From germline, CDR1 is LNHDA and CDR2 SQIVND (reference sequence). CDR3 bases: TGTGCCAGTAGTATCGGGACAGTGAACACTGAAGCTTTCTTT. As protein: CASSIGTVNTEAFF.

The V and J genes are TRBV21-1 and TRBJ2-7. TRBV21-1 is recorded as a pseudogene. CDR3 length: 14 amino acids. The CDR3 reads CASSKGGRTYEQYF. CDR3 coding DNA: TGTGCCAGCAGCAAAGGCGGCAGGACCTACGAGCAGTACTTC.

The rearrangement joins TRBV5-4 to TRBJ1-1; weak D call: TRBD1 (6 bases). Germline V gives CDR1 SGHNT, CDR2 YYREEE (reference sequence). There are 15 residues in the CDR3. V lost 3 bases and J lost 3, with 15 bases in between. The DNA of the CDR3 is TGTGCCAGCAGCTGGACACAGGGAATGGACACTGAAGCTTTCTTT. It is translated as CASSWTQGMDTEAFF.

The rearrangement uses TRBV9 and TRBJ2-7; 8 nucleotides line up with TRBD2. Germline CDR1 reads SGDLS; CDR2 reads YYNGEE. J gave up 6 bases and V 3 bases, and 2 bases lay outside the gene matches. This CDR3 has 12 amino acids. The CDR3 sequence: CASSASGGEQYF. CDR3 DNA: TGTGCCAGCAGCGCCAGCGGGGGCGAGCAGTACTTC.

The V call is TRBV4-2, the J call TRBJ1-2, with a tentative D call TRBD1 (6 bases). Germline V gene data show CDR1 as LGHNA and CDR2 as YNFKEQ. This CDR3 has 14 amino acids. V was clipped by 4 bases and J by 5 bases, with 14 bases between them. The CDR3 spells CASSPGGKDYGYTF. The CDR3, as DNA: TGTGCCAGCAGCCCGGGGGGCAAGGATTATGGCTACACCTTC.

In this sample, this clone turned up once. The chain combines TRBV13 with TRBJ2-7; D perhaps matches TRBD2 (5 bases). The germline V and J ends were trimmed by 0 bases and 5 bases, with 5 bases remaining between them. The CDR3 has 12 amino acids. Germline-derived CDR1 and CDR2 are PRHDT and FYEKMQ (reference sequence). CDR3 DNA sequence: TGTGCCAGCAGCTTAGGCGGGAACGAGCAGTACTTC. Its protein is CASSLGGNEQYF.

This chain joins TRBV9 and TRBJ1-1; D may be TRBD1 (5 bases). V was pared by 4 bases and J by 4 bases, with 11 bases between. The germline V gene encodes CDR1 SGDLS and CDR2 YYNGEE. The CDR3 sequence is 13 residues long. The CDR3 is CASSTPGRTEAFF. In DNA, the CDR3 is TGTGCCAGCAGCACCCCAGGGCGCACTGAAGCTTTCTTT.

This chain connects TRBV6-2 or TRBV6-3 to TRBJ1-4; D is ambiguous. The CDR3 has 14 amino acids. Germline V lookup: CDR1 MNHEY, CDR2 SVGEGT. V was shortened by 2 bases and J by 1 base, with 5 bases between the two germline ends. The DNA for the CDR3 is TGTGCCAGCAGTTACAGGGTAACTAATGAAAAACTGTTTTTT. The encoded protein is CASSYRVTNEKLFF.

This chain joins TRBV7-6 and TRBJ2-3; unclear D gene. The V gene lost 2 bases and the J gene lost 0 bases, with 21 bases spanning the gap. CDR3 length equals 19 residues. Germline CDR1 and CDR2: SGHVS and FNYEAQ. The CDR3 region has the DNA TGTGCCAGCAGCTTATACCCCTCCCTAGTATCAGGTAGCACAGATACGCAGTATTTT. Residues: CASSLYPSLVSGSTDTQYF.

The chain links TRBV29-1 to TRBJ2-7; a possible D gene is TRBD1 (6 bases). Trimming removed 3 bases at V and 2 bases at J, with 14 bases between. This CDR3 contains 14 residues. Germline V gene data show CDR1 as SQVTM and CDR2 as ANQGSEA. The CDR3 nucleotides are TGCAGCGTTGAGATGCCGACAGGTGCCTACGAGCAGTACTTC. Residues: CSVEMPTGAYEQYF.

The chain couples TRBV7-9 to TRBJ2-2; D gene uncertain. Germline CDR1 and CDR2: SEHNR and FQNEAQ (reference sequence). CDR3 size: 12 residues. The germline V and J ends were trimmed by 5 bases and 5 bases, with 6 bases remaining between them. The CDR3 sequence is CASSVETGELFF. The CDR3 coding sequence is TGTGCCAGCAGCGTCGAGACCGGGGAGCTGTTTTTT.

V usage is TRBV7-9 and J usage is TRBJ2-7, with D uncertain. In germline, CDR1 is SEHNR, CDR2 FQNEAQ (reference sequence). The CDR3 spans 17 residues. Trimming stripped 2 bases from V and 1 base from J, with 18 bases between. The CDR3 loop reads CASSLLSAVQTSYEQYF. As DNA, the CDR3 is TGTGCCAGCAGCTTACTGTCGGCAGTCCAGACGTCCTACGAGCAGTACTTC.

The chain combines TRBV6-5 with TRBJ2-7; D gene ambiguous. Germline CDR1 and CDR2: MNHEY and SVGAGI. The V end was cut by 7 bases, the J end by 2 bases, with 18 bases between. There are 15 residues in the CDR3. Here the CDR3 reads CASTKSGTHPYEQYF. The CDR3 nucleotides are TGTGCCAGCACCAAAAGTGGTACACACCCCTACGAGCAGTACTTC.

The CDR3 loop is CASRRDRVRSEQFF. In DNA form, the CDR3 reads TGTGCCAGCAGACGGGACAGGGTCCGTAGTGAGCAGTTCTTC. The rearrangement joins TRBV5-8 to TRBJ2-1, with 9 bases aligning to TRBD1. From germline, CDR1 is SGHTS and CDR2 YDEGEE. Unmatched junction bases numbered 9, after V lost 5 bases and J lost 9 bases. The CDR3 sequence is 14 residues long. The full variable domain, its missing parts supplied by reference TRBV5-8 and TRBJ2-1, is EAGVTQSPTHLIKTRGQQATLRCSPISGHTSVYWYQQALGLGLQFLLWYDEGEERNRGNFPPRFSGRQFPNYSSELNVNALELEDSALYLCASRRDRVRSEQFFGPGTRLTVL.

As for this clone: The sample contains more than one DNA sequence encoding this CDR3. The V call is TRBV2, the J call TRBJ1-1; no definite D call. Germline CDR1 and CDR2: SNHLY and FYNNEI. The CDR3 loop spans 11 amino acids. The V gene lost 0 bases and the J gene lost 8 bases, with 4 bases spanning the gap. The CDR3 bases are TGTGCCAGCAGTGAAGCCCTAGAAGCTTTCTTT. The encoded protein is CASSEALEAFF. Full variable domain (missing parts from reference TRBV2 and TRBJ1-1): EPEVTQTPSHQVTQMGQEVILRCVPISNHLYFYWYRQILGQKVEFLVSFYNNEISEKSEIFDDQFSVERPDGSNFTLKIRSTKLEDSAMYFCASSEALEAFFGQGTRLTVV.